The rows below give T cell receptor beta chains drawn from one sample of a study of CD8 T cells in Susac syndrome. TCRdb passed the immunoSEQ multiplex PCR reads through MiXCR, listing each CDR3 protein once. The sample lists about 210,000 distinct CDR3 sequences, approximately 93% seen once, with around 0.096% in the top ten. The specimen was CD4+ T cells from PBMCs. These receptors all come from a human donor in good health. Both conserved end residues are part of each CDR3. Fields, in order: D gene, J gene, clone size, V gene, CDR3 DNA, CDR3 protein. D genes are given only for firm matches. A row's size may be missing; if present it is once, few, many or a size class.

d_call: TRBD2; j_call: TRBJ2-3; clone_size: once; v_call: TRBV5-1; cdr3_nt: TGCGCCAGCACATTTAGCGGGGCAAATACAGATACGCAGTATTTT; cdr3_aa: CASTFSGANTDTQYF
d_call: -; j_call: TRBJ2-7; clone_size: -; v_call: TRBV5-1; cdr3_nt: TGCGCCAGCAGCTTGGTGACCACCGGCTCCTACGAGCAGTACTTC; cdr3_aa: CASSLVTTGSYEQYF
d_call: TRBD1; j_call: TRBJ2-2; clone_size: -; v_call: TRBV12-3/TRBV12-4; cdr3_nt: TGTGCCAGCAGTTTAACCCAGGGGGCCCCCGGGGAGCTGTTTTTT; cdr3_aa: CASSLTQGAPGELFF
d_call: -; j_call: TRBJ2-5; clone_size: -; v_call: TRBV7-9; cdr3_nt: TGTGCCAGCAGCTTAGTTCAGGGGTCCCAGTACTTC; cdr3_aa: CASSLVQGSQYF
d_call: -; j_call: TRBJ1-2; clone_size: -; v_call: TRBV5-1; cdr3_nt: TGCGCCAGCAGCTTGGACAGTAACTATGGCTACACCTTC; cdr3_aa: CASSLDSNYGYTF
d_call: -; j_call: TRBJ2-7; clone_size: -; v_call: TRBV12-3/TRBV12-4; cdr3_nt: TGTGCCAGCTCCGGGTGGGGGTACGAGCAGTACTTC; cdr3_aa: CASSGWGYEQYF
d_call: -; j_call: TRBJ1-5; clone_size: -; v_call: TRBV20-1; cdr3_nt: TGCAGTGTCCGGGACACCAACAATCAGCCCCAGCATTTT; cdr3_aa: CSVRDTNNQPQHF
d_call: -; j_call: TRBJ1-5; clone_size: -; v_call: TRBV20-1; cdr3_nt: TGCAGTGCTCAGGAAACTCGCAATCAGCCCCAGCATTTT; cdr3_aa: CSAQETRNQPQHF
d_call: -; j_call: TRBJ1-5; clone_size: -; v_call: TRBV20-1; cdr3_nt: TGCAGTGCTAGGACCGTCGTCGATCAGCCCCAGCATTTT; cdr3_aa: CSARTVVDQPQHF
d_call: -; j_call: TRBJ1-5; clone_size: -; v_call: TRBV19; cdr3_nt: TGTGCCAGTAAGGCTTGGCGACAGGCTAAAAATCAGCCCCAGCATTTT; cdr3_aa: CASKAWRQAKNQPQHF
d_call: -; j_call: TRBJ1-1; clone_size: -; v_call: TRBV5-1; cdr3_nt: TGCGCCAGCAGCAACTTCATGGGGTTAGGAAGCACTGAAGCTTTCTTT; cdr3_aa: CASSNFMGLGSTEAFF
d_call: TRBD1; j_call: TRBJ1-2; clone_size: -; v_call: TRBV7-2; cdr3_nt: TGTGCCAGCAGGAAAGGGACAGTTGGTAGCGGCTACACCTTC; cdr3_aa: CASRKGTVGSGYTF
d_call: -; j_call: TRBJ2-1; clone_size: -; v_call: TRBV29-1; cdr3_nt: TGCAGCGGGAGTTCCTACAATGAGCAGTTCTTC; cdr3_aa: CSGSSYNEQFF
d_call: -; j_call: TRBJ2-5; clone_size: -; v_call: TRBV6-5; cdr3_nt: TGTGCCAGCAGCCTTCGGCCGAGGGAGACCCAGTACTTC; cdr3_aa: CASSLRPRETQYF
d_call: -; j_call: TRBJ2-7; clone_size: -; v_call: TRBV5-1; cdr3_nt: TGCGCCAGCAGCTTACAGGTCTCCTACGAGCAGTACTTC; cdr3_aa: CASSLQVSYEQYF
d_call: TRBD1; j_call: TRBJ2-4; clone_size: -; v_call: TRBV4-3; cdr3_nt: TGCGCCAGCAGCCAAGATGAAGGGACAGTTCTAGCCAAAAACATTCAGTACTTC; cdr3_aa: CASSQDEGTVLAKNIQYF
d_call: -; j_call: TRBJ2-3; clone_size: -; v_call: TRBV7-9; cdr3_nt: TGTGCCAGCAGCCCGCACGGGGATACGCAGTATTTT; cdr3_aa: CASSPHGDTQYF
d_call: -; j_call: TRBJ2-7; clone_size: few; v_call: TRBV12-3/TRBV12-4; cdr3_nt: TGTGCCAGCAGTAACAGGTACTACGAGCAGTACTTC; cdr3_aa: CASSNRYYEQYF
d_call: TRBD1; j_call: TRBJ1-1; clone_size: -; v_call: TRBV19; cdr3_nt: TGTGCCAGTAGTAGGGGACAGCCTATGAACACTGAAGCTTTCTTT; cdr3_aa: CASSRGQPMNTEAFF
d_call: -; j_call: TRBJ2-3; clone_size: -; v_call: TRBV5-4; cdr3_nt: TGTGCCAGCAGTTGGAGTCAGACTGATACGCAGTATTTT; cdr3_aa: CASSWSQTDTQYF
d_call: -; j_call: TRBJ2-7; clone_size: -; v_call: TRBV5-1; cdr3_nt: TGCGCCAGCACACAGCGGACAGAAGGCTCCTACGAGCAGTACTTC; cdr3_aa: CASTQRTEGSYEQYF
d_call: -; j_call: TRBJ1-5; clone_size: -; v_call: TRBV12-3/TRBV12-4; cdr3_nt: TGTGCCAGCAGTTTGGGACTATCATCGGTTAGCAATCAGCCCCAGCATTTT; cdr3_aa: CASSLGLSSVSNQPQHF
d_call: TRBD1; j_call: TRBJ2-3; clone_size: -; v_call: TRBV5-4; cdr3_nt: TGTGCCAGCAGCTTGGCAGGGGGCAGGGCAGATACGCAGTATTTT; cdr3_aa: CASSLAGGRADTQYF
d_call: -; j_call: TRBJ1-1; clone_size: once; v_call: TRBV20-1; cdr3_nt: TGCAGTGCTAGACCTGTGAACACTGAAGCTTTCTTT; cdr3_aa: CSARPVNTEAFF
d_call: -; j_call: TRBJ2-5; clone_size: -; v_call: TRBV29-1; cdr3_nt: TGCAGCGCTGAAAGGCAGGGTTGGACCCAGTACTTC; cdr3_aa: CSAERQGWTQYF
d_call: -; j_call: TRBJ2-3; clone_size: -; v_call: TRBV28; cdr3_nt: TGTGCCAGCAGTTGGCGTCTAGGAGGACCCACCCGCACAGATACGCAGTATTTT; cdr3_aa: CASSWRLGGPTRTDTQYF
d_call: -; j_call: TRBJ2-5; clone_size: few; v_call: TRBV7-2; cdr3_nt: TGTGCCAGCAGCTTAAAGGGTAGTCGTGAGACCCAGTACTTC; cdr3_aa: CASSLKGSRETQYF
d_call: TRBD1; j_call: TRBJ2-1; clone_size: -; v_call: TRBV7-2; cdr3_nt: TGTGCCAGCAGCGACCCCAGGGGGAATGAGCAGTTCTTC; cdr3_aa: CASSDPRGNEQFF
d_call: -; j_call: TRBJ2-2; clone_size: -; v_call: TRBV7-8; cdr3_nt: TGTGCCAGCAGCTTGATGGGGACATTGAACACCGGGGAGCTGTTTTTT; cdr3_aa: CASSLMGTLNTGELFF
d_call: -; j_call: TRBJ1-3; clone_size: -; v_call: TRBV12-3/TRBV12-4; cdr3_nt: TGTGCCAGCAGGGAGGACGTTCGCTCTGGAAACACCATATATTTT; cdr3_aa: CASREDVRSGNTIYF
d_call: -; j_call: TRBJ2-5; clone_size: -; v_call: TRBV3-1; cdr3_nt: TGTGCCAGCAGCCGAGGACAGCGTGACCAAGAGACCCAGTACTTC; cdr3_aa: CASSRGQRDQETQYF
d_call: -; j_call: TRBJ2-2; clone_size: -; v_call: TRBV5-1; cdr3_nt: TGCGCCAGCAACATGGAGGGGACCGGGGAGCTGTTTTTT; cdr3_aa: CASNMEGTGELFF
d_call: TRBD1; j_call: TRBJ2-1; clone_size: -; v_call: TRBV6-5; cdr3_nt: TGTGCCAGCAGTTCGGACAGGGGACCCTACAATGAGCAGTTCTTC; cdr3_aa: CASSSDRGPYNEQFF
d_call: -; j_call: TRBJ2-2; clone_size: once; v_call: TRBV6-5; cdr3_nt: TGTGCCAGCAGTTACTCGCTGGGGACCGGGGAGCTGTTTTTT; cdr3_aa: CASSYSLGTGELFF
d_call: -; j_call: TRBJ2-7; clone_size: -; v_call: TRBV29-1; cdr3_nt: TGCAGCGTTCGGCAGGCCCAATACTCCTACGAGCAGTACTTC; cdr3_aa: CSVRQAQYSYEQYF
d_call: -; j_call: TRBJ2-5; clone_size: -; v_call: TRBV3-1; cdr3_nt: TGTGCCAGCAGCCAAGATCGGGAGGAGACCCAGTACTTC; cdr3_aa: CASSQDREETQYF
d_call: -; j_call: TRBJ1-3; clone_size: -; v_call: TRBV6-2/TRBV6-3; cdr3_nt: TGTGCCAGCGAGGACAGAAAATTCTCTGGAAACACCATATATTTT; cdr3_aa: CASEDRKFSGNTIYF
d_call: TRBD1; j_call: TRBJ1-2; clone_size: -; v_call: TRBV6-1; cdr3_nt: TGTGCCAGCAGTCCACAGGGGGCTAACTATGGCTACACCTTC; cdr3_aa: CASSPQGANYGYTF